The 30 T cell receptor beta chains below all came from one sample that was sequenced in a study of blood T cells in healthy people across ages. A second PCR of about 7 to 12 cycles used a sample-barcoded 5' primer and a J-beta primer mix. TCRdb reanalysed the 5' RACE reads using MiXCR and keeps one entry per CDR3 protein. In the table there are some 880,000 distinct CDR3 sequences, roughly 35% of which are singletons. Source material: blood. The receptor set was obtained from a man younger than 35 in good health.

On this clonotype: Possible read error: a much larger clone is one base away. This chain links TRBV5-1 with TRBJ2-7, with a tentative D call TRBD2 (5 bases). This CDR3 has 14 amino acids. CDR1 and CDR2 (germline): SGHRS, YFSETQ. This CDR3 is CASSLGQDSDEQYF. The CDR3 DNA sequence: TGCGCCAGCAGCTTGGGTCAGGACTCCGACGAGCAGTACTTC.

The count of this clonotype is one. This chain joins TRBV27 and TRBJ1-1; possibly TRBD1 for D (6 bases). Germline CDR1 reads MNHEY; CDR2 reads SMNVEV (reference sequence). Trimming left V 2 bases short and J 8 bases short, with 15 bases between. The CDR3 is 14 residues long. The CDR3 loop is CASSLNFRGAEAFF. In DNA, the CDR3 is TGTGCCAGCAGTTTAAATTTTCGGGGGGCAGAAGCTTTCTTT.

The sample holds many counts of this clonotype. The V call is TRBV4-3, the J call TRBJ2-3; D may correspond to TRBD1 or TRBD2 (5 bases each). Germline V gives CDR1 LGHNA, CDR2 YSLEER. The CDR3 is 17 residues long. The V end lost 0 bases, the J end lost 1 base, and 14 bases lay between the germline ends. The DNA of the CDR3 is TGCGCCAGCAGCCAAGAACCGGGCCGGGGCGGCACAGATACGCAGTATTTT. It encodes CASSQEPGRGGTDTQYF.

There are many counts of this clonotype. This chain joins TRBV20-1 and TRBJ2-5; no reliable D call. The length of the CDR3 is 14 residues. Germline assignment: CDR1 DFQATT and CDR2 SNEGSKA (reference sequence). V lost 4 bases, J lost 4 bases, and 16 bases lay in between. The CDR3 is CSATRHGRGETQYF. The CDR3 DNA reads as TGCAGTGCTACCAGACACGGTCGAGGAGAGACCCAGTACTTC.

The gene calls are TRBV9 and TRBJ1-4; possible D gene TRBD1, 6 bases. The CDR3 consists of 15 residues. Trimming stripped 0 bases from V and 5 bases from J, with 11 bases between. Looked up from germline, CDR1 is SGDLS and CDR2 is YYNGEE. CDR3 loop: CASSVGGQGNEKLFF. The CDR3 DNA reads TGTGCCAGCAGCGTAGGGGGCCAGGGGAATGAAAAACTGTTTTTT.

V gene TRBV5-1 combines with J gene TRBJ2-1; D remains ambiguous. The DNA end favors TRBJ2-7, so the J call may be wrong. Germline V gene data show CDR1 as SGHRS and CDR2 as YFSETQ. The CDR3 contains 14 residues. DNA for the CDR3: TGCGCCAGCAGCTTGGCTCAGATTCTCGATGAGCAGTACTTC. Residues: CASSLAQILDEQYF.

This chain links TRBV12-3 or TRBV12-4 with TRBJ2-7; perhaps D is TRBD1 or TRBD2 (5 bases each). V lost 2 bases and J lost 2, with 19 bases in between. This CDR3 spans 17 amino acids. CDR3 DNA sequence: TGTGCCAGCAGTTTACGGGGCGTAGGGCCATGGCCCTACGAGCAGTACTTC. Its translation is CASSLRGVGPWPYEQYF.

The chain couples TRBV6-2 or TRBV6-3 to TRBJ2-4; TRBD2 might be the D (5 bases). This CDR3 spans 17 amino acids. Germline loops: CDR1 MNHEY, CDR2 SVGEGT. Trimming stripped 2 bases from V and 13 bases from J, with 27 bases between. CDR3 sequence reads: CASSYPQLVPYRNEQYF. The DNA of the CDR3 is TGTGCCAGCAGTTACCCCCAACTAGTTCCCTATCGGAATGAGCAGTACTTC.

Note on this clonotype: Since a much larger clone is just one base distant, this may be a read error. The J gene is TRBJ2-1, the V gene TRBV5-1; the D gene is possibly TRBD2 (6 bases). CDR1 SGHRS and CDR2 YFSETQ come from the germline V gene. CDR3 length: 13 residues. The CDR3 is CAGSFGEATEQFF. In DNA form, the CDR3 reads TGCGCCGGCAGCTTTGGGGAGGCGACTGAGCAGTTCTTC. Variable domain in full (rest from reference TRBV5-1 and TRBJ2-1): KAGVTQTPRYLIKTRGQQVTLSCSPISGHRSVSWYQQTPGQGLQFLFEYFSETQRNKGNFPGRFSGRQFSNSRSEMNVSTLELGDSALYLCAGSFGEATEQFFGPGTRLTVL.

This rearrangement joins TRBV4-3 to TRBJ1-2, with D maybe TRBD1 (6 bases). CDR1 and CDR2 from the germline V gene are LGHNA and YSLEER. The CDR3 length is 14 residues. V was pared by 3 bases and J by 8 bases, with 16 bases between. DNA of the CDR3: TGCGCCAGCAGCCATCCTTCAGGGGCTGGCGGCTACACCTTC. Its protein is CASSHPSGAGGYTF.

CDR3 coding DNA: TGCAGCATTAGACTAGCTGGAGGCGATACGCAGTATTTT. Protein sequence: CSIRLAGGDTQYF. The chain recombines TRBV29-1 with TRBJ2-3, with 7 positions matching TRBD2. Losses at the gene ends were 8 bases for V and 6 bases for J; bases not matched to a gene: 11. CDR3 length: 13 amino acids. The germline gives CDR1 SQVTM, CDR2 ANQGSEA.

This clonotype was recorded a few times. A clone one base away is much larger, so this may be a read error. The CDR3 DNA reads TGCAGCGTAAAGGGGAGCGAGCAGTACTTC. Protein sequence: CSVKGSEQYF. The chain combines TRBV29-1 with TRBJ2-7; D is tentatively TRBD1 or TRBD2 (5 bases each). Trimming pared 6 bases from V and 6 bases from J, leaving 9 bases between. The germline gives CDR1 SQVTM, CDR2 ANQGSEA. This CDR3 region has 10 residues.

This clonotype was detected a few times. This chain uses TRBV28 with TRBJ1-5; possible D gene TRBD1, 6 bases. This CDR3 is 15 amino acids long. Trimming stripped 8 bases from V and 0 bases from J, with 14 bases between. Germline V lookup: CDR1 MDHEN, CDR2 SYDVKM. Written as DNA, the CDR3 is TGTGCCAGCGCCCGAAACAGGGATAGCAATCAGCCCCAGCATTTT. Its translation: CASARNRDSNQPQHF. The full variable domain, in which reference TRBV28 and TRBJ1-5 provide the parts outside the CDR3, is DVKVTQSSRYLVKRTGEKVFLECVQDMDHENMFWYRQDPGLGLRLIYFSYDVKMKEKGDIPEGYSVSREKKERFSLILESASTNQTSMYLCASARNRDSNQPQHFGDGTRLSIL.

In its sample, this clonotype was seen a few times. This chain joins TRBV25-1 and TRBJ2-3, with TRBD2 as a possible D gene (6 bases). The ends were cut back, 4 bases at V and 4 bases at J, with 9 bases in the middle. The germline V gene has CDR1 MGHDK and CDR2 SYGVNS. This CDR3 is built from 13 residues. The chain's CDR3 is CASSGWGADTQYF. Here the CDR3 DNA reads TGTGCCAGCAGTGGCTGGGGGGCAGATACGCAGTATTTT.

This chain uses TRBV24-1 with TRBJ2-3; possibly TRBD1 for D (5 bases). The CDR3 has 13 amino acids. V lost 9 bases and J 8 bases, leaving 17 bases between the germline ends. CDR1 is KGHDR, CDR2 SFDVKD, per germline. CDR3 residues: CATLGRERGTQYF. The CDR3 coding sequence is TGTGCCACCTTGGGCAGGGAAAGGGGTACGCAGTATTTT.

The sample holds a few counts of this clonotype. The V call is TRBV7-2, the J call TRBJ2-7; D is perhaps TRBD1 (5 bases). The germline CDR1 and CDR2 sequences are SGHTA and FQGNSA. The CDR3 contains 16 residues. Trimming pared 1 base from V and 4 bases from J, leaving 17 bases between. The CDR3 protein is CASSLGSVGQAYEQYF. CDR3 sequence (DNA): TGTGCCAGCAGCTTAGGTTCGGTAGGACAAGCTTACGAGCAGTACTTC.

This clonotype was seen a few times. The V call is TRBV7-2, the J call TRBJ1-2; the match to TRBD1 covers 10 bases. The germline V gene encodes CDR1 SGHTA and CDR2 FQGNSA. This CDR3 contains 15 residues. V trimming: 5 bases; J trimming: 4 bases; junction bases outside the gene matches: 7. CDR3 residues: CASSPRQGASYGYTF. For the CDR3, the DNA is TGTGCCAGCAGCCCAAGACAGGGGGCTAGCTATGGCTACACCTTC.

Details on this clonotype: Mismatch with germline at one junction end may stem from a read error. The rearrangement links TRBV28 to TRBJ2-2; possible D gene TRBD1, 6 bases. Germline values: CDR1 MDHEN, CDR2 SYDVKM. The CDR3 extends over 15 amino acids. CDR3 loop: CASSPIWDNTGELFF. The CDR3 nucleotides read TGTGCCAGCAGCCCCATTTGGGACAACACGGGGGAGCTGTTTTTT.

The chain recombines TRBV6-6 with TRBJ2-1; a weak D match, TRBD2 (5 bases). The DNA end is more similar to TRBJ2-7, so the J call may be wrong. Looked up from germline, CDR1 is MNHNY and CDR2 is SVGAGI (reference sequence). The CDR3 has 15 amino acids. The chain's CDR3 is CASSYGGYSYNEQYF. Written as DNA, the CDR3 is TGTGCCAGCAGTTACGGCGGGTACTCCTACAATGAGCAGTACTTC.

The chain joins TRBV15 to TRBJ2-2, with D possibly being TRBD2 (6 bases). This CDR3 contains 15 residues. V lost 3 bases to trimming and J lost 0 bases, with 8 bases between them. Germline values: CDR1 LNHNV, CDR2 YYDKDF (reference sequence). CDR3 region: CATSSGSTNTGELFF. CDR3 coding DNA: TGTGCCACCAGCAGCGGGAGTACGAACACCGGGGAGCTGTTTTTT.

This clonotype was recorded many times. This chain uses TRBV7-2 with TRBJ2-1, with 9 bases matching TRBD2. V was pared by 2 bases and J by 0 bases, with 5 bases of the junction left unmatched. This CDR3 has 17 residues. Germline lookup yields CDR1 SGHTA and CDR2 FQGNSA. The CDR3, as DNA: TGTGCCAGCAGCTTACCTAGCGGGGCCAGCTCCTACAATGAGCAGTTCTTC. Translated, it gives CASSLPSGASSYNEQFF.

This clonotype was seen a few times. The genes are TRBV7-9 and TRBJ2-3; D is perhaps TRBD1 (5 bases). V was trimmed by 5 bases and J by 2 bases, leaving 14 bases between them. Germline V gene lookup returns CDR1 SEHNR and CDR2 FQNEAQ (reference sequence). This CDR3 has 15 residues. The CDR3 spells CASSPQGRTTDTQYF. The CDR3 DNA follows: TGTGCCAGCAGCCCCCAGGGCCGCACCACAGATACGCAGTATTTT.

On this clonotype: Given a much more abundant clone one base away, this may be a read error. The chain carries TRBV20-1 and TRBJ2-1; D ambiguous. This CDR3 is 15 amino acids long. Germline V lookup: CDR1 DFQATT, CDR2 SNEGSKA (reference sequence). Deletions cut 5 bases from V and 10 bases from J, with 24 bases between. The CDR3 nucleotides read TGCAGTGCTGTCCCCGACCAACTGTTTTCCTACGAGCAGTTCTTC. Translated, it gives CSAVPDQLFSYEQFF.

This chain joins TRBV20-1 and TRBJ1-2, with D unresolved. Trimming pared 6 bases from V and 3 bases from J, leaving 17 bases between. This CDR3 region has 14 residues. Germline assignment: CDR1 DFQATT and CDR2 SNEGSKA (reference sequence). The DNA of the CDR3 is TGCAGTGCCCGGTTCCGAGACGGAGACTATGGCTACACCTTC. It is translated as CSARFRDGDYGYTF.

The CDR3 sequence is CSARMREGTEAFF. CDR3 nucleotides: TGCAGTGCTAGAATGAGGGAGGGCACTGAAGCTTTCTTT. This sequence joins TRBV20-1 and TRBJ1-1; D ambiguous. From germline, CDR1 is DFQATT and CDR2 SNEGSKA (reference sequence). V lost 2 bases, J lost 4 bases, and 11 bases lay in between. The CDR3 sequence is 13 residues long.

The J gene is TRBJ1-6, the V gene TRBV20-1; D is unresolved. Deletions cut 0 bases from V and 7 bases from J, with 19 bases between. Germline V CDR1 and CDR2: DFQATT, SNEGSKA (reference sequence). The CDR3 runs 17 residues. The CDR3 is CSARDSGQSGANSPLHF. The CDR3 coding sequence is TGCAGTGCTAGAGATTCTGGGCAGTCAGGAGCCAATTCACCCCTCCACTTT.

The V and J genes are TRBV5-6 and TRBJ2-5; no firm D call. V was clipped by 7 bases and J by 11 bases, with 18 bases between them. The CDR3 covers 12 residues. CDR1 SGHDT and CDR2 YYEEEE come from the germline V gene. CDR3 bases: TGTGCCAGCCGAGGACCCTACAATGAGCAGTACTTC. This sequence encodes CASRGPYNEQYF.

This clonotype was detected a few times. The chain combines TRBV5-1 with TRBJ2-1; 8 nucleotides agree with TRBD2. V trimming: 0 bases; J trimming: 3 bases; junction bases outside the gene matches: 8. The germline V gene encodes CDR1 SGHRS and CDR2 YFSETQ. The CDR3 spans 17 residues. The CDR3: CASSLGTGGLSYNEQFF. CDR3 DNA: TGCGCCAGCAGCTTGGGCACGGGGGGGTTAAGCTACAATGAGCAGTTCTTC.

The chain uses TRBV12-3 or TRBV12-4 and TRBJ2-1, with D tentatively TRBD2 (5 bases). The CDR3 sequence is 14 residues long. Trimming stripped 4 bases from V and 6 bases from J, with 13 bases between. In DNA form, the CDR3 reads TGTGCCAGCAGTTCGGCACTAGGATCCAATGAGCAGTTCTTC. The encoded protein is CASSSALGSNEQFF.

This clonotype was seen a few times. The gene calls are TRBV4-3 and TRBJ2-3; possible D gene TRBD2, 6 bases. The CDR3 length is 14 residues. V lost 4 bases, J lost 1 base, and 9 bases lay in between. Germline-derived CDR1 and CDR2 are LGHNA and YSLEER. The CDR3 loop reads CASSRRGRTDTQYF. In DNA, the CDR3 is TGCGCCAGCAGCCGGCGGGGACGCACAGATACGCAGTATTTT.